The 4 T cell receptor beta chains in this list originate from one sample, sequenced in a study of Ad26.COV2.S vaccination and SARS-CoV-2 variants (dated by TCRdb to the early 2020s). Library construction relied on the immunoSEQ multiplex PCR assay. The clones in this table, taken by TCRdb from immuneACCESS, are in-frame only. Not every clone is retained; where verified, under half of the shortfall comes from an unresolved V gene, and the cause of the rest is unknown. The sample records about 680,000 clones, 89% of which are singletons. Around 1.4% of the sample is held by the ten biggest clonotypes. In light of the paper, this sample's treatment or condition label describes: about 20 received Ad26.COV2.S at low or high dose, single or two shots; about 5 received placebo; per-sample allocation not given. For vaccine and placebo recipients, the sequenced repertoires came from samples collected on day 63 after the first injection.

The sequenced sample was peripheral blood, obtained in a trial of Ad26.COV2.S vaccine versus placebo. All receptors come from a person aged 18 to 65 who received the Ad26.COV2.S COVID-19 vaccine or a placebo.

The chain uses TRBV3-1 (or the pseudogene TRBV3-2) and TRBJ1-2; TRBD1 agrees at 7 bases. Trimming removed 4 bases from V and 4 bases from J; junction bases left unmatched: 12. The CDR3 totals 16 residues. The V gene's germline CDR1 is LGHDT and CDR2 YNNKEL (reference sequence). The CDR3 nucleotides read TGTGCCAGCAGCCGATCCGGGACAGCTTATACCTATGGCTACACCTTC. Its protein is CASSRSGTAYTYGYTF.

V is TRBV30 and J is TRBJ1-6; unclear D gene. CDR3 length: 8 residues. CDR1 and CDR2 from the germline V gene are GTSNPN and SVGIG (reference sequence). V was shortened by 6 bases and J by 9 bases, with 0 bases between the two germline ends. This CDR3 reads CACSPLHF. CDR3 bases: TGTGCCTGTTCACCCCTCCACTTT.

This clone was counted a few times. CDR3 nucleotides: TGTGCCAGCTCACCAGATACAGGGAAAAACCCTAATGAAAAACTGTTTTTT. It is translated as CASSPDTGKNPNEKLFF. This rearrangement joins TRBV18 to TRBJ1-4; TRBD1 is a possible D gene (6 bases). Germline V gene data show CDR1 as KGHSH and CDR2 as LQKENI. This CDR3 spans 17 amino acids. Trimming shortened V by 2 bases and J by 3 bases, and 16 bases separated the two germline ends. Using reference TRBV18 and TRBJ1-4 for the parts outside the CDR3, the full variable domain is NAGVMQNPRHLVRRRGQEARLRCSPMKGHSHVYWYRQLPEEGLKFMVYLQKENIIDESGMPKERFSAEFPKEGPSILRIQQVVRGDSAAYFCASSPDTGKNPNEKLFFGSGTQLSVL.

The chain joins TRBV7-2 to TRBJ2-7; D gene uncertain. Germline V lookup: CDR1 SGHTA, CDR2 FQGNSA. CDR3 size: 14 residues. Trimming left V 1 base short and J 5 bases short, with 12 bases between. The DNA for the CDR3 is TGTGCCAGCAGCTTAGGTTCACCCGTGAACGAGCAGTACTTC. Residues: CASSLGSPVNEQYF.